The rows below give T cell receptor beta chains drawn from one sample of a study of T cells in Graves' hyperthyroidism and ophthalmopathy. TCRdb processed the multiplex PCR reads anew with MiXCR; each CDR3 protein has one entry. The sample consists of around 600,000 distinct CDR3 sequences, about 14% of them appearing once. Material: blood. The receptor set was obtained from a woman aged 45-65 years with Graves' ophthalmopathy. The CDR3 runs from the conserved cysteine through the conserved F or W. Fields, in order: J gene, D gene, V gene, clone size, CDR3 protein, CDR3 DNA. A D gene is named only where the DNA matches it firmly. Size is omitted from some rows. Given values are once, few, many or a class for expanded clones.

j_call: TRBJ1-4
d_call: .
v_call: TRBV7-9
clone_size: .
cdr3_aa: CASSLEAGLREKLFF
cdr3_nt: TGTGCCAGCAGCTTAGAGGCAGGGCTACGCGAAAAACTGTTTTTT

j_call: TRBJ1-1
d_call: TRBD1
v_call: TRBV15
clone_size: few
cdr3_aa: CATSGTGTQGAFF
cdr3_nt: TGTGCCACCAGCGGGACAGGAACGCAAGGAGCTTTCTTT

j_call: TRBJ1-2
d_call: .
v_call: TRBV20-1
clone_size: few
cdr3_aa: CRAPLDRQDGYTF
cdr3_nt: TGCAGAGCACCCCTAGACAGGCAGGACGGCTACACCTTC

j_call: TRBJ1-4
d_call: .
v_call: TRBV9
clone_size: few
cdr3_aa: CASSVDPGAHEKLFF
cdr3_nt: TGTGCCAGCAGCGTAGACCCGGGGGCGCATGAAAAACTGTTTTTT

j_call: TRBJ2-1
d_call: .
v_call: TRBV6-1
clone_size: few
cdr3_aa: CASTLGTLNNEQFF
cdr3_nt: TGTGCCAGCACACTAGGGACCTTGAACAATGAGCAGTTCTTC

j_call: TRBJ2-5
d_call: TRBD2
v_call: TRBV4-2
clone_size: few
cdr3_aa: CASSQEEGLAGAGTQYF
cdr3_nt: TGTGCCAGCAGCCAAGAGGAGGGACTAGCGGGGGCAGGAACCCAGTACTTC

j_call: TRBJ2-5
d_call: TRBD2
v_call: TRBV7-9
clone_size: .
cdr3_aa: CASSFSSGSETQYF
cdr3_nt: TGTGCCAGCAGCTTCTCTAGCGGGAGTGAGACCCAGTACTTC

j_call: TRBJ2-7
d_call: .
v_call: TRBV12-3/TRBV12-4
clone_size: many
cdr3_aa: CASTVGLSGYYEQYF
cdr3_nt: TGTGCCAGCACCGTCGGTCTTTCAGGGTACTACGAGCAGTACTTC

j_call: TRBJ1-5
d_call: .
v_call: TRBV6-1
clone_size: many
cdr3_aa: CASSNREGQPQHF
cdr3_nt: TGTGCCAGCAGTAACAGGGAAGGTCAGCCCCAGCATTTT

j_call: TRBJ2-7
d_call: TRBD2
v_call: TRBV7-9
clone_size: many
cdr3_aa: CASSLTTGTSGRSWFYEQYF
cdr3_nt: TGTGCCAGCAGCTTAACCACCGGGACTAGCGGGAGAAGTTGGTTCTACGAGCAGTACTTC

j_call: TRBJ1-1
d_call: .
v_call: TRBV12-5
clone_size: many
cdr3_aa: CASGHSTNTEAFF
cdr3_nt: TGTGCTAGTGGCCATAGTACGAACACTGAAGCTTTCTTT

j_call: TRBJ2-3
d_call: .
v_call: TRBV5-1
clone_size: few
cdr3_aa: CASSGGLETDTQYF
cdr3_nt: TGCGCCAGCAGCGGGGGGCTGGAGACAGATACGCAGTATTTT

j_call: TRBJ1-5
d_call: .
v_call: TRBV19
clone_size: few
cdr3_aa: CASSIRGYSNQPQHF
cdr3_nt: TGTGCCAGTAGTATAAGGGGGTATAGCAATCAGCCCCAGCATTTT

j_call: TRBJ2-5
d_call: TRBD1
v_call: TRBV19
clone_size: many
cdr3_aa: CASSKITGGAEETQYF
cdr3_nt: TGTGCCAGTAGTAAAATTACAGGGGGCGCGGAGGAGACCCAGTACTTC

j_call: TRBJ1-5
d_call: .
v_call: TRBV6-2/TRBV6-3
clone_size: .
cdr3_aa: CASSYGRRDNQPQHF
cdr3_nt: TGTGCCAGCAGTTACGGTCGACGGGACAATCAGCCCCAGCATTTT

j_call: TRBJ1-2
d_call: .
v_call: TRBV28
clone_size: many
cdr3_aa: CASRDPGYGYTF
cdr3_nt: TGTGCCAGCCGGGACCCTGGCTATGGCTACACCTTC

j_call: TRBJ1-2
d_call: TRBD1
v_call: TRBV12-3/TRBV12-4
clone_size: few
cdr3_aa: CASSLNWDRNNYGYTF
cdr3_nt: TGTGCCAGCAGTTTAAATTGGGACAGAAATAACTATGGCTACACCTTC

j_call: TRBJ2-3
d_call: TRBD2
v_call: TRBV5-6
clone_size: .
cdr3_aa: CASRPAGAGGRSTDTQYF
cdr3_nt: TGTGCCAGCAGGCCTGCGGGAGCGGGAGGGCGTAGCACAGATACGCAGTATTTT

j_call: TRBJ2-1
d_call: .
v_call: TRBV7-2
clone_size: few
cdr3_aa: CASSFFGGAPYNEQFF
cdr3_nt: TGTGCCAGCAGCTTTTTTGGGGGGGCCCCTTACAATGAGCAGTTCTTC

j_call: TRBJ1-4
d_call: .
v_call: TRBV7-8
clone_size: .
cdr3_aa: CANSRQGFGGRGEKLFF
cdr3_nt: TGTGCCAACAGCCGCCAGGGGTTTGGGGGCCGAGGTGAAAAACTGTTTTTT